This TCR beta chain stems from a study of blood T cells in healthy people across ages. V shed 4 bases and J shed 0 bases, with 10 bases lying between them. Looked up from germline, CDR1 is DFQATT and CDR2 is SNEGSKA (reference sequence). This CDR3 comprises 15 residues. Next came a second PCR, run for about 7 to 12 cycles, which used a sample-barcoded 5' primer along with a J-beta primer mix. TCRdb fed the 5' RACE reads into MiXCR, producing one record per CDR3 protein. This sample has 850,000 or so distinct CDR3 sequences, with under 35% found just once. General observations from the study: PBMCs left unsorted prevented a conclusive naive versus antigen-experienced comparison.

This clonotype was seen many times. Antigen specificity is unknown. This chain links TRBV20-1 with TRBJ2-6; the D gene is possibly TRBD1 (5 bases). Material: blood. The TCR originated in a woman older than 75 in good health. CDR3 loop: CSATDRSSGANVLTF. CDR3 nucleotide sequence: TGCAGTGCTACAGACAGAAGCTCTGGGGCCAACGTCCTGACTTTC.